One T cell receptor beta chain is described in this entry. Its antigen remains unknown. The CDR3 extends over 13 amino acids. From germline, CDR1 is SGHTA and CDR2 FQGTGA. V lost 11 bases and J lost 8, with 22 bases in between. This sample stems from a study of cytomegalovirus exposure and HLA in healthy donors. Broader study findings: CMV antigen specificity was confirmed in vitro for a few CMV-associated chains. Earlier results showed most TCR beta V segments being productive about 87% or about 30% of the time.

This PCR relied on a set of 60 Vbeta primers and 13 Jbeta primers. TCRdb's table, derived via immunoSEQ multiplex PCR, lists solely in-frame clones and lacks some. Of about 160,000 clones listed, approximately 88% are singletons. This sequence was found in a woman aged 25 to 39 in good health and CMV-seronegative. Material: PBMCs. V gene TRBV7-3 combines with J gene TRBJ2-7; D perhaps matches TRBD2 (6 bases). CDR3 sequence reads: CAGTLGGDSKQYF. In nucleotides, the CDR3 is TGTGCCGGCACCCTCGGGGGTGACTCCAAGCAGTACTTC.